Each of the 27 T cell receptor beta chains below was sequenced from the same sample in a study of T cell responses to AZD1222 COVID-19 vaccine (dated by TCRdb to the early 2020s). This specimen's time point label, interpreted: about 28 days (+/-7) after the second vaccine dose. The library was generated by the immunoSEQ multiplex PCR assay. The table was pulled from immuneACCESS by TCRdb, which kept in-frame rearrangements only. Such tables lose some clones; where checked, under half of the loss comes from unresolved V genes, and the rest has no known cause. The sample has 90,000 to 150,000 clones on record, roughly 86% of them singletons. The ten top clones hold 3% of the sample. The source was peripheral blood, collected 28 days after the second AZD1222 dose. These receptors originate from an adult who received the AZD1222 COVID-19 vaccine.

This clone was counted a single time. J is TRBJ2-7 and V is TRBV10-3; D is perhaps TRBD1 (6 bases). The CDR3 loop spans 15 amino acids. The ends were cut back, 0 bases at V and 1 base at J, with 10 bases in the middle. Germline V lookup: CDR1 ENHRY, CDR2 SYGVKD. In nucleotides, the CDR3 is TGTGCCATCAGTGAGTCGACAGGTCTATCCTACGAGCAGTACTTC. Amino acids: CAISESTGLSYEQYF.

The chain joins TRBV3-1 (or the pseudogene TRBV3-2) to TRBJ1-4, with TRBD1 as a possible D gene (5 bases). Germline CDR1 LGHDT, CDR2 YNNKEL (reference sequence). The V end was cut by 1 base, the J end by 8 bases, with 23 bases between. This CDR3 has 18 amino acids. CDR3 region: CASSQVPSWPTVWEKLFF. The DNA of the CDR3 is TGTGCCAGCAGCCAAGTTCCATCTTGGCCGACAGTATGGGAAAAACTGTTTTTT.

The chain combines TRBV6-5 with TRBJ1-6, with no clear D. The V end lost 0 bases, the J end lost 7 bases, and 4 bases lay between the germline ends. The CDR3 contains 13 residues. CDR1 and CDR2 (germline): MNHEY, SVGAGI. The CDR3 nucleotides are TGTGCCAGCAGTTACTCGTACAATTCACCCCTCCACTTT. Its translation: CASSYSYNSPLHF.

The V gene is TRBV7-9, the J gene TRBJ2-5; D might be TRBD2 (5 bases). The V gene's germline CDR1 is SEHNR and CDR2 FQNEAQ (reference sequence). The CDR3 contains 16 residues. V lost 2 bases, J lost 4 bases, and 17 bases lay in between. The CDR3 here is CASSLLGGAGRETQYF. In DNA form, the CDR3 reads TGTGCCAGCAGCTTATTAGGAGGCGCAGGTAGAGAGACCCAGTACTTC.

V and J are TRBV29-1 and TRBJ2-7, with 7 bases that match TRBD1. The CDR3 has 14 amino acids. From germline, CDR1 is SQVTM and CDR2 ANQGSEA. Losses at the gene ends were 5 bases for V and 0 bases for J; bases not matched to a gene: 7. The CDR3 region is CSVSGTATSYEQYF. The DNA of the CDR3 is TGCAGCGTTTCCGGGACAGCCACCTCCTACGAGCAGTACTTC.

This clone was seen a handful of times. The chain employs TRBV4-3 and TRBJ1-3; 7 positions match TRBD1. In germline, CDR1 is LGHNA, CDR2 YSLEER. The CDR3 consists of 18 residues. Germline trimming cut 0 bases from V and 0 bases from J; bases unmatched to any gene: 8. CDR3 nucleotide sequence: TGCGCCAGCAGCCAAGATCTCGCCGGGACAGACTCTGGAAACACCATATATTTT. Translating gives CASSQDLAGTDSGNTIYF.

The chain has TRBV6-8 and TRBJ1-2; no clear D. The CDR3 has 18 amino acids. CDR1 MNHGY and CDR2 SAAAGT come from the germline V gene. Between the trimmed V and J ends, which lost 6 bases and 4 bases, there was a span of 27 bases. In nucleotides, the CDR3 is TGTGCCAGCAGAGAAGGGTTTCGGCCGGGTTATTTCGCCTATGGCTACACCTTC. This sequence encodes CASREGFRPGYFAYGYTF.

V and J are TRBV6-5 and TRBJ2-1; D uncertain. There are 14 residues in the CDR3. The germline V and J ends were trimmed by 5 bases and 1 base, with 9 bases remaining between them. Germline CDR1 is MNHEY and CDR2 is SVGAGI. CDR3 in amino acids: CASSKAGSYNEQFF. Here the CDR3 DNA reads TGTGCCAGCAGTAAGGCAGGTTCCTACAATGAGCAGTTCTTC.

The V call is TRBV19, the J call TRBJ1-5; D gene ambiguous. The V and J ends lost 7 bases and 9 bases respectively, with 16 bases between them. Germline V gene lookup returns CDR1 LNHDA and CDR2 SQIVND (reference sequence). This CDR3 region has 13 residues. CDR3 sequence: CASISGIPSPQHF. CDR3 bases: TGTGCCAGTATTAGTGGGATCCCATCGCCCCAGCATTTT.

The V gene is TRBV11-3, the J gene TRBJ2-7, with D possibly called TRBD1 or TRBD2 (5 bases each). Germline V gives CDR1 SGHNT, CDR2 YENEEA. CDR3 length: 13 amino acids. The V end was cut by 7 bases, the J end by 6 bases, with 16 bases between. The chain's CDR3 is CASTYVTGTEQYF. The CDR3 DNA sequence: TGTGCCAGCACCTACGTAACGGGGACCGAGCAGTACTTC.

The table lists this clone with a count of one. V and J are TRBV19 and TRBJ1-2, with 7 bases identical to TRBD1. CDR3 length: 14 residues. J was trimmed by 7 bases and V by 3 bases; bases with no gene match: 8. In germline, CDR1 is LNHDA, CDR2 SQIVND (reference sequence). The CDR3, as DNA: TGTGCCAGTAGTATTCAGACAGGGTACAGTGGCTACACCTTC. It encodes CASSIQTGYSGYTF.

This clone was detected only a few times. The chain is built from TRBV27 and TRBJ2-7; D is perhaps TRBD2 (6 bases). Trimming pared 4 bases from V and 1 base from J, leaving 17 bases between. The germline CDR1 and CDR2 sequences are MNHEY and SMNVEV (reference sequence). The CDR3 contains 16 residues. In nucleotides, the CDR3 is TGTGCCAGCAGTTCAGGGTATGGCGGGAAATCCTACGAGCAGTACTTC. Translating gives CASSSGYGGKSYEQYF.

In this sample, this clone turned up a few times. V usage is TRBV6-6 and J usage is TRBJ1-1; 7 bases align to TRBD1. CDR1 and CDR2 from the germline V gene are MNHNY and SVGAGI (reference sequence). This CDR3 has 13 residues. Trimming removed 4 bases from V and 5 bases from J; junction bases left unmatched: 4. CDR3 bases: TGTGCCAGCAGTTTTACAGGGGAGACTGAAGCTTTCTTT. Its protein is CASSFTGETEAFF.

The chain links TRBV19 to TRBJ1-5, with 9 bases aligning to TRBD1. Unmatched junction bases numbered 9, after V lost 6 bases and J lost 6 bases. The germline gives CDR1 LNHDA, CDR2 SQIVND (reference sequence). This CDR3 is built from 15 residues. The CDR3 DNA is TGTGCCAGTAGCCCGACAGGGGGTAGGGGTCAGCCCCAGCATTTT. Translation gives CASSPTGGRGQPQHF.

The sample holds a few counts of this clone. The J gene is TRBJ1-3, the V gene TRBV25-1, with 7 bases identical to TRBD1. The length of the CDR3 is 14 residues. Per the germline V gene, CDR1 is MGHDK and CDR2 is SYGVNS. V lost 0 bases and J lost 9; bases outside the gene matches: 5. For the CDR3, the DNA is TGTGCCAGCAGTGAATATGAAGGGGGCAGCACCATATATTTT. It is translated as CASSEYEGGSTIYF.

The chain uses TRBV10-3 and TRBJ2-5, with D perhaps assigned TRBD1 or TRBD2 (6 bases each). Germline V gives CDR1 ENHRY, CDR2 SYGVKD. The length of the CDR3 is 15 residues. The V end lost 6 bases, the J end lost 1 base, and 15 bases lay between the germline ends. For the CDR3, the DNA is TGTGCCATCAGGAGGGGGGAACGGATCCAAGAGACCCAGTACTTC. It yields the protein CAIRRGERIQETQYF.

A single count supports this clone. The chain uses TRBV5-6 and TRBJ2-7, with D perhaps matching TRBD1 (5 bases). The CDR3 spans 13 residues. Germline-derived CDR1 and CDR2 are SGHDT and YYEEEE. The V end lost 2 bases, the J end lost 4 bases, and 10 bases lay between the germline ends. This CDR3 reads CASSLLTGYEQYF. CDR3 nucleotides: TGTGCCAGCAGCTTATTAACAGGTTACGAGCAGTACTTC. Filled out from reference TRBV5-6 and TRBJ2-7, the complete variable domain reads DAGVTQSPTHLIKTRGQQVTLRCSPKSGHDTVSWYQQALGQGPQFIFQYYEEEERQRGNFPDRFSGHQFPNYSSELNVNALLLGDSALYLCASSLLTGYEQYFGPGTRLTVT.

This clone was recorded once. This CDR3 reads CASRQGNEKLFF. CDR3 sequence (DNA): TGTGCCAGCAGACAGGGGAATGAAAAACTGTTTTTT. The chain uses TRBV12-3 or TRBV12-4 and TRBJ1-4, with 7 nucleotides matching TRBD1. V dropped 6 bases and J dropped 5; count of bases not matched to a gene: 0. The CDR3 is 12 amino acids.

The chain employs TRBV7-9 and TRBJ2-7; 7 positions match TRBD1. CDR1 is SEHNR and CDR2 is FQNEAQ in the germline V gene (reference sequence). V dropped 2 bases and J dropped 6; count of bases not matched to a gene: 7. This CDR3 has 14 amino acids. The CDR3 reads CASSLMGTAGEQYF. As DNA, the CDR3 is TGTGCCAGCAGCTTAATGGGGACAGCTGGCGAGCAGTACTTC.

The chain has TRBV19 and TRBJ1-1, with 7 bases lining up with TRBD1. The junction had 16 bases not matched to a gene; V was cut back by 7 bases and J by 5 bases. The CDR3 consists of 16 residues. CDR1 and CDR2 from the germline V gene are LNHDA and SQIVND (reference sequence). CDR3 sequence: CASTAYPGGASTEAFF. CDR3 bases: TGTGCCAGTACCGCATATCCAGGGGGGGCATCGACTGAAGCTTTCTTT.

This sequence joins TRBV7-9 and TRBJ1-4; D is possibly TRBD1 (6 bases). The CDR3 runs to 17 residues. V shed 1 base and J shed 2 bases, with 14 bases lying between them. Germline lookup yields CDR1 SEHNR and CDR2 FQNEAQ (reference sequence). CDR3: CASSLGSGDATNEKLFF. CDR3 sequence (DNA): TGTGCCAGCAGCTTAGGATCAGGGGACGCTACTAATGAAAAACTGTTTTTT.

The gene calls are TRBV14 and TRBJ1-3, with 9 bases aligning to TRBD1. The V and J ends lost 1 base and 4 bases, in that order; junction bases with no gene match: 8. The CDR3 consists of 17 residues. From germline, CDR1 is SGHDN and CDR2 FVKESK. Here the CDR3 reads CASSQATLTGGGNTIYF. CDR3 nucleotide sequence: TGTGCCAGCAGCCAAGCGACCTTAACAGGGGGCGGAAACACCATATATTTT.

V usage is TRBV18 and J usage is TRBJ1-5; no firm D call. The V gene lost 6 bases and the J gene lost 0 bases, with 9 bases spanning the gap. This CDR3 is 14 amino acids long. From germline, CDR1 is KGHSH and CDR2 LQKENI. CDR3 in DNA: TGTGCCAGCTCCCTTAATACTAGCAATCAGCCCCAGCATTTT. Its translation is CASSLNTSNQPQHF.

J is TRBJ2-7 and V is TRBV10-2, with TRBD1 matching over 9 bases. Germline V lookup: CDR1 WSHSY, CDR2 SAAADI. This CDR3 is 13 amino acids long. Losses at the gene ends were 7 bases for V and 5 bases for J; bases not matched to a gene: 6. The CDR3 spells CASTGQGFNEQYF. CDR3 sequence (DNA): TGCGCCAGCACGGGACAGGGTTTCAACGAGCAGTACTTC.

The chain's CDR3 is CASSQQEPENTEAFF. CDR3 coding DNA: TGCGCCAGCAGCCAACAGGAGCCTGAAAACACTGAAGCTTTCTTT. This chain links TRBV4-3 with TRBJ1-1; D remains ambiguous. Germline V lookup: CDR1 LGHNA, CDR2 YSLEER. This CDR3 spans 15 amino acids. The V and J ends lost 2 bases and 2 bases respectively, with 12 bases between them.

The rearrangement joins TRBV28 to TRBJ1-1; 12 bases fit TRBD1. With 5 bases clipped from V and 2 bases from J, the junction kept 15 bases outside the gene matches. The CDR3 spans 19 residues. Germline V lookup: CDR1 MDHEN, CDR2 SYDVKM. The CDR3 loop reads CASSLDRPGQGAFNTEAFF. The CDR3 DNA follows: TGTGCCAGCAGTCTAGACCGTCCGGGACAGGGGGCCTTCAACACTGAAGCTTTCTTT. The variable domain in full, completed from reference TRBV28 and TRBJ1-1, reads DVKVTQSSRYLVKRTGEKVFLECVQDMDHENMFWYRQDPGLGLRLIYFSYDVKMKEKGDIPEGYSVSREKKERFSLILESASTNQTSMYLCASSLDRPGQGAFNTEAFFGQGTRLTVV.

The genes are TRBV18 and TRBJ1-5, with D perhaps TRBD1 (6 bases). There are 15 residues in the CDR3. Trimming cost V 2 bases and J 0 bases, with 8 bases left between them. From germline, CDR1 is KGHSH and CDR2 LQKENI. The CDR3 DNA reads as TGTGCCAGCTCACCAGGACAGAATAGCAATCAGCCCCAGCATTTT. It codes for CASSPGQNSNQPQHF.